These 28 T cell receptor beta chains came from one sample sequenced in a study of radiotherapy plus CTLA-4 blockade in lung cancer. The assay was immunoSEQ multiplex PCR, and TCRdb's table has in-frame clones only and misses some. The sample holds approximately 52,000 clones, 79% seen once. This specimen consisted of peripheral blood, obtained from a patient treated with radiotherapy plus ipilimumab. Source of these receptors: a human donor with non-small cell lung cancer who had a complete response to radiotherapy plus ipilimumab.

The genes are TRBV7-2 and TRBJ2-2; TRBD2 is a possible D gene (5 bases). CDR3 length equals 16 residues. V lost 2 bases and J lost 4, with 14 bases in between. Germline V gene lookup returns CDR1 SGHTA and CDR2 FQGNSA. The CDR3 region has the DNA TGTGCCAGCAGCTTATGGGAGCGACCCCCCACCGGGGAGCTGTTTTTT. Its translation: CASSLWERPPTGELFF.

V usage is TRBV4-1 and J usage is TRBJ1-1; D unresolved. This CDR3 spans 18 amino acids. The V gene's germline CDR1 is MGHRA and CDR2 YSYEKL. V lost 1 base, J lost 1 base, and 19 bases lay in between. The CDR3 loop is CASSQVRILRAKNTEAFF. The CDR3 DNA reads as TGCGCCAGCAGCCAAGTCCGAATTTTGAGGGCGAAGAACACTGAAGCTTTCTTT.

The chain uses TRBV7-2 and TRBJ1-1; 7 bases are a match to TRBD1. CDR3 length equals 14 residues. After removal of 3 bases from V and 1 base from J, the junction contained 2 bases not matched to a gene. The germline V gene has CDR1 SGHTA and CDR2 FQGNSA. CDR3 nucleotide sequence: TGTGCCAGCAGCTTTCACAGGGGGAACACTGAAGCTTTCTTT. Translating it yields CASSFHRGNTEAFF.

The rearrangement joins TRBV5-1 to TRBJ1-1; perhaps TRBD1 as D (6 bases). The ends were cut back, 4 bases at V and 6 bases at J, with 16 bases in the middle. In germline, CDR1 is SGHRS, CDR2 YFSETQ. The CDR3 length is 14 residues. The CDR3 here is CASSTPAGGSEAFF. The CDR3 coding sequence is TGCGCCAGCAGCACCCCGGCGGGGGGCTCTGAAGCTTTCTTT.

The rearrangement uses TRBV27 and TRBJ1-3; D not resolved. Germline V gene sequence: CDR1 MNHEY, CDR2 SMNVEV (reference sequence). V was shortened by 6 bases and J by 1 base, with 10 bases between the two germline ends. This CDR3 spans 14 amino acids. The CDR3 DNA follows: TGTGCCAGCAGCCGTAGTGGTTCTGGAAACACCATATATTTT. It specifies CASSRSGSGNTIYF.

The rearrangement joins TRBV6-5 to TRBJ1-4; 8 nucleotides align to TRBD1. The germline V gene encodes CDR1 MNHEY and CDR2 SVGAGI. This CDR3 comprises 14 residues. With V trimmed by 6 bases and J by 4 bases, 4 bases remained unmatched. The CDR3 here is CASSRGLGNEKLFF. Here the CDR3 DNA reads TGTGCCAGCAGCAGGGGGCTGGGTAATGAAAAACTGTTTTTT.

A word on this clone: A read error may produce the germline difference seen at one junction end. The V call is TRBV27, the J call TRBJ2-2; 7 bases align to TRBD2. The CDR3 consists of 14 residues. Looked up from germline, CDR1 is MNHEY and CDR2 is SMNVEV (reference sequence). This chain's CDR3 is CASSLAVNTGELLF. CDR3 nucleotide sequence: TGTGCCAGCAGTCTAGCGGTGAACACCGGGGAGCTGCTTTTT.

This chain joins TRBV9 and TRBJ2-2, with TRBD2 identical over 8 bases. The CDR3 has 17 amino acids. Germline CDR1 and CDR2: SGDLS and YYNGEE. After removal of 4 bases from V and 6 bases from J, the junction contained 14 bases not matched to a gene. DNA of the CDR3: TGTGCCAGCAGCCCTCACCCGAGCGGGAGTAGCTCCGGGGAGCTGTTTTTT. This gives the protein CASSPHPSGSSSGELFF.

V usage is TRBV30 and J usage is TRBJ1-1, with TRBD1 as a possible D gene (5 bases). CDR1 and CDR2 (germline): GTSNPN, SVGIG (reference sequence). The germline V and J ends were trimmed by 2 bases and 11 bases, with 18 bases remaining between them. CDR3 length equals 13 residues. The CDR3 DNA reads TGTGCCTGGAGTCTCTATGAAGGCCCAGGGGCTTTCTTT. This encodes CAWSLYEGPGAFF.

The count of this clone is one. V and J are TRBV6-5 and TRBJ2-2, with D possibly being TRBD1 (6 bases). The CDR3 runs to 15 residues. Germline values: CDR1 MNHEY, CDR2 SVGAGI. V gave up 5 bases and J gave up 6 bases, with 16 bases separating them. The CDR3 DNA sequence: TGTGCCAGCAGTCGCCTCGGGACAACCGCCGGGGAGCTGTTTTTT. This sequence encodes CASSRLGTTAGELFF.

Only a few counts were recorded for this clone. V is TRBV30 and J is TRBJ2-7; D gene unclear. In germline, CDR1 is GTSNPN, CDR2 SVGIG (reference sequence). The CDR3 is 14 residues long. V lost 0 bases and J lost 6, with 15 bases in between. The CDR3 sequence is CAWSVGDKSREQYF. CDR3 bases: TGTGCCTGGAGTGTAGGTGACAAATCACGCGAGCAGTACTTC.

The chain is built from TRBV9 and TRBJ2-3; D ambiguous. This CDR3 is 14 amino acids long. Trimming shortened V by 3 bases and J by 0 bases, and 8 bases separated the two germline ends. The germline gives CDR1 SGDLS, CDR2 YYNGEE. The CDR3 sequence is CASSASQSTDTQYF. CDR3 DNA sequence: TGTGCCAGCAGCGCCTCTCAGAGCACAGATACGCAGTATTTT.

This clone appeared a few times. This chain joins TRBV11-3 and TRBJ1-1, with TRBD1 matching 9 bases. The CDR3 length is 15 residues. Germline V gene sequence: CDR1 SGHNT, CDR2 YENEEA. Losses at the gene ends were 3 bases for V and 4 bases for J; bases not matched to a gene: 6. CDR3 loop: CASSFQTGGATEAFF. The CDR3 DNA follows: TGTGCCAGCAGCTTCCAGACAGGGGGGGCCACTGAAGCTTTCTTT.

The rearrangement uses TRBV2 and TRBJ1-4, with D perhaps matching TRBD1 (5 bases). Germline V CDR1 and CDR2: SNHLY, FYNNEI. CDR3 length equals 13 residues. V gave up 10 bases and J gave up 8 bases, with 17 bases separating them. The chain's CDR3 is CATTRDSREKLFF. DNA for the CDR3: TGTGCCACGACCCGGGACTCTCGCGAAAAACTGTTTTTT.

CDR3: CASSSTNQPQHF. CDR3 coding DNA: TGTGCCAGCAGTTCGACAAATCAGCCCCAGCATTTT. The V gene is TRBV25-1, the J gene TRBJ1-5, with D unclear. The germline V gene has CDR1 MGHDK and CDR2 SYGVNS. The CDR3 consists of 12 residues. V was pared by 5 bases and J by 4 bases, with 6 bases between.

The chain uses TRBV7-8 and TRBJ2-5; TRBD1 is a possible D gene (6 bases). CDR3 size: 14 residues. V shed 0 bases and J shed 4 bases, with 9 bases lying between them. Germline CDR1 is SGHVS and CDR2 is FQNEAQ. As DNA, the CDR3 is TGTGCCAGCAGCTTAGCACAGGGCGCAGAGACCCAGTACTTC. Translated, it gives CASSLAQGAETQYF.

The chain links TRBV7-2 to TRBJ2-2; TRBD2 aligns across 10 bases. The germline V gene encodes CDR1 SGHTA and CDR2 FQGNSA. Germline trimming cut 1 base from V and 5 bases from J; bases unmatched to any gene: 4. This CDR3 has 16 residues. CDR3 DNA: TGTGCCAGCAGCTTAGATAGCGGGAGGTCAACCGGGGAGCTGTTTTTT. Protein sequence: CASSLDSGRSTGELFF.

The chain uses TRBV11-2 and TRBJ1-5; D is undetermined. Germline CDR1 is SGHAT and CDR2 is FQNNGV. V dropped 2 bases and J dropped 4 bases, with 12 bases sitting between them. The CDR3 covers 15 residues. DNA for the CDR3: TGTGCCAGCAGCTTACCGGCAGGAGGAAATCAGCCCCAGCATTTT. It specifies CASSLPAGGNQPQHF.

This chain uses TRBV9 with TRBJ2-2; 7 nucleotides align to TRBD1. V trimming: 6 bases; J trimming: 11 bases; junction bases outside the gene matches: 13. Germline lookup yields CDR1 SGDLS and CDR2 YYNGEE. The CDR3 is made up of 14 amino acids. The DNA of the CDR3 is TGTGCCAGCAATACCGGGACAGCGGCTGCTGAGCTGTTTTTT. It codes for CASNTGTAAAELFF.

The chain joins TRBV28 to TRBJ1-2, with D possibly being TRBD1 (6 bases). The CDR3 is 15 residues long. V was clipped by 6 bases and J by 2 bases, with 16 bases between them. Germline CDR1 and CDR2: MDHEN and SYDVKM. The CDR3 bases are TGTGCCAGCAGCTCTCGGGGGGGGCCGAACTATGGCTACACCTTC. Its protein is CASSSRGGPNYGYTF.

V usage is TRBV18 and J usage is TRBJ2-1, with 7 nucleotides matching TRBD1. The germline gives CDR1 KGHSH, CDR2 LQKENI. Germline trimming cut 6 bases from V and 4 bases from J; bases unmatched to any gene: 6. CDR3 length: 14 residues. The CDR3 DNA follows: TGTGCCAGCTCCCTCGACAGGGATTACAATGAGCAGTTCTTC. This sequence encodes CASSLDRDYNEQFF.

This sequence joins TRBV7-2 and TRBJ2-2; D is undetermined. This CDR3 spans 14 amino acids. CDR1 SGHTA and CDR2 FQGNSA come from the germline V gene. Trimming left V 5 bases short and J 5 bases short, with 12 bases between. CDR3 amino acids: CASSPKRQTGELFF. CDR3 DNA: TGTGCCAGCAGCCCCAAGAGGCAAACCGGGGAGCTGTTTTTT.

The rearrangement uses TRBV30 and TRBJ1-2, with TRBD1 identical over 9 bases. V was pared by 8 bases and J by 4 bases, with 2 bases of the junction left unmatched. The CDR3 is 11 residues long. The germline V gene has CDR1 GTSNPN and CDR2 SVGIG (reference sequence). CDR3 DNA sequence: TGTGCCCGGGACAGGGCCTATGGCTACACCTTC. It translates to CARDRAYGYTF.

The chain recombines TRBV27 with TRBJ1-6, with D possibly TRBD1 on 6 matching bases. CDR3 length: 14 amino acids. Germline assignment: CDR1 MNHEY and CDR2 SMNVEV (reference sequence). Trimming removed 6 bases at V and 9 bases at J, with 15 bases between. CDR3 DNA: TGTGCCAGCAGCCGCCGGGACACTGTTTCACCCCTCCACTTT. Translation: CASSRRDTVSPLHF.

This clone has more than one count but fewer than ten. This sequence joins TRBV6-1 and TRBJ1-3, with a weak D call TRBD1 (5 bases). The CDR3 consists of 14 residues. Germline V gene sequence: CDR1 MNHNS, CDR2 SASEGT. The V end was cut by 8 bases, the J end by 0 bases, with 11 bases between. In DNA form, the CDR3 reads TGTGCCAGCCAGACAGTGCTCTCTGGAAACACCATATATTTT. Protein sequence: CASQTVLSGNTIYF.

The chain recombines TRBV4-3 with TRBJ1-1; D is uncertain. V lost 0 bases and J 4 bases, leaving 9 bases between the germline ends. The V gene's germline CDR1 is LGHNA and CDR2 YSLEER. The CDR3 extends over 14 amino acids. The CDR3 bases are TGCGCCAGCAGCCAAGATTCACTGAGCACTGAAGCTTTCTTT. Protein product: CASSQDSLSTEAFF.

The rearrangement uses TRBV2 and TRBJ2-1; 9 bases map to TRBD1. Trimming took 7 bases from V and 8 from J; bases not matched to a gene: 9. The CDR3 has 14 amino acids. The germline V gene has CDR1 SNHLY and CDR2 FYNNEI. CDR3 in DNA: TGTGCCAGCAAAGAACAGGGGGCGCAGGATGAGCAGTTCTTC. Its translation is CASKEQGAQDEQFF.

The chain is built from TRBV30 and TRBJ1-2; the D is unclear. V was pared by 2 bases and J by 8 bases, with 21 bases between. The CDR3 contains 15 residues. Germline CDR1 GTSNPN, CDR2 SVGIG (reference sequence). In nucleotides, the CDR3 is TGTGCCTGGAGTCCGATCTCACCACCGACGGGAGGCTACACCTTC. It is translated as CAWSPISPPTGGYTF.